This T cell receptor (beta chain) originates from a study of blood T cell repertoires in COVID-19. The wider study: Donors in the United States, Italy and Spain gave samples during acute or convalescent COVID-19.

Authors' processing steps: Amplification from reference gene primers served as the basis for estimated nucleated cell counts. The repertoire was sequenced with immunoSEQ multiplex PCR; TCRdb's copy has only in-frame clones and lacks some. The DNA was the basis for D and trimming; V, J and clone size are from that table. The sample contains fewer than 500,000 clones, roughly 87% of which appear only once. Assignments of participants to cohorts depended upon their own reported clinical history. Either two negative PCRs, clearance, or symptom resolution qualified Cohort 3 donors as recovered. This TCR was sampled from a woman between 18 and 30 years old who had recovered from COVID-19. The material sequenced was PBMCs or T cells enriched from blood (not recorded which).

The DNA for the CDR3 is TGTGCCAGCAGCAAAGGACTAGCGGGGGAGCAGTTCTTC. It codes for CASSKGLAGEQFF. The chain combines TRBV7-2 with TRBJ2-1, with 12 bases matching TRBD2. The CDR3 loop spans 13 amino acids. In germline, CDR1 is SGHTA, CDR2 FQGNSA. J gave up 10 bases and V 5 bases, and 3 bases lay outside the gene matches.